This note documents a single T cell receptor beta chain sequence. The junction differs from germline at one of its ends, possibly a read error. Stable hyperthyroidism denotes an absence of ophthalmopathy throughout 18 months of follow-up. Hyperthyroidism patients, aged 18 to 65, were newly diagnosed, under 2 months' duration. Amplifying from RNA transcripts, the study obtained TCR beta CDR3 regions. RT-PCR with HTBI primers came first, then second-round multiplex PCR. TCRdb independently ran MiXCR on the multiplex PCR reads; one entry per CDR3 protein. The sample includes 400,000 or so distinct CDR3 sequences, 15% to 17% of them seen just once. This CDR3 is built from 12 residues. CDR1 and CDR2 (germline): MNHEY, SMNVEV (reference sequence). The data are from a study of Graves' ophthalmopathy and Graves' hyperthyroidism.

Source material: peripheral blood. This TCR derives from a woman younger than 30 with stable Graves' hyperthyroidism. The J gene is TRBJ1-5, the V gene TRBV27; D perhaps matches TRBD1 (6 bases). Here the CDR3 DNA reads TGTGCCAGCACTTTATTTAGGGGGAACATGGATTTT. Its protein product is CASTLFRGNMDF.